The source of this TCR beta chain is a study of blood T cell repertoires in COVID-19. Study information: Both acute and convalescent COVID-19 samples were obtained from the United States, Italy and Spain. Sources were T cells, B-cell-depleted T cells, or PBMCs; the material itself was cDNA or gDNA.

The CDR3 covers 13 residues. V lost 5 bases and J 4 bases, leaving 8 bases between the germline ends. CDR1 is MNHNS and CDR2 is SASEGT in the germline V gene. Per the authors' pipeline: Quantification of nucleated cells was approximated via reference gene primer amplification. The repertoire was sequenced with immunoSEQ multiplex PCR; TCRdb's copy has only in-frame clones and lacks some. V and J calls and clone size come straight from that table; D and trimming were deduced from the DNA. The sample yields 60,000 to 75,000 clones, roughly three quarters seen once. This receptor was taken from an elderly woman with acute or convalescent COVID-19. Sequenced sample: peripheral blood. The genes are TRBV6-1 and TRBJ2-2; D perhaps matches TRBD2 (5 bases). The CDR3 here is CASSPSGTGELFF. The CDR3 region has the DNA TGTGCCAGCAGTCCGAGCGGCACCGGGGAGCTGTTTTTT.